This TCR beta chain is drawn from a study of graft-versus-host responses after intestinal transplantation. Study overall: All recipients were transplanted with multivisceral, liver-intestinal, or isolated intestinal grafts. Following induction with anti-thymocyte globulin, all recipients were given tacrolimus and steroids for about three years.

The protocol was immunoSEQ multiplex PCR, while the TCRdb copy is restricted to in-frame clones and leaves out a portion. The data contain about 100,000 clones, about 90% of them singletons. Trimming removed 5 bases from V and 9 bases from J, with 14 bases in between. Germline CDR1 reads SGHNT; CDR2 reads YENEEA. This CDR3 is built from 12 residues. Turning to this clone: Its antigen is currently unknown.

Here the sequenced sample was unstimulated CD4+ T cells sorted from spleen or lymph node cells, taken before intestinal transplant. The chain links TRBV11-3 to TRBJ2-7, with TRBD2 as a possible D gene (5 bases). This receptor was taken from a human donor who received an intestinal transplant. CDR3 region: CASSPGAGGQYF. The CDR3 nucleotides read TGTGCCAGCAGCCCAGGTGCTGGAGGGCAGTACTTC.